Following are 28 T cell receptor beta chains from one sample sequenced in a study of T cell changes during pregnancy in multiple sclerosis. Profiled with immunoSEQ multiplex PCR; TCRdb holds only in-frame clones, not every one. The sample lists approximately 97,000 clones, 90% to 95% occurring once. The sample consisted of peripheral blood, taken after pregnancy. The receptors were sampled from a female donor in good health, enrolled as a control in a pregnancy study.

V usage is TRBV5-1 and J usage is TRBJ1-1, with D possibly TRBD1 on 5 matching bases. The germline V and J ends were trimmed by 3 bases and 4 bases, with 10 bases remaining between them. Germline V gene lookup returns CDR1 SGHRS and CDR2 YFSETQ. The CDR3 is 13 residues long. The CDR3 spells CASSSGYRTEAFF. The CDR3 bases are TGCGCCAGCAGCTCAGGGTATCGCACTGAAGCTTTCTTT.

V is TRBV21-1 and J is TRBJ2-1; TRBD2, the D gene given by the table, was not confirmed from the DNA. TRBV21-1 counts as a pseudogene. There are 11 residues in the CDR3. CDR3 amino acids: CASSPRPSQFF. CDR3 DNA: TGTGCCAGCAGCCCTCGCCCGAGCCAGTTCTTC.

This clone was counted a single time. The chain uses TRBV11-2 and TRBJ2-5, with 8 bases identical to TRBD1. V was pared by 4 bases and J by 2 bases, with 6 bases of the junction left unmatched. The length of the CDR3 is 15 residues. Germline loops: CDR1 SGHAT, CDR2 FQNNGV. The CDR3 nucleotides read TGTGCCAGCAGCTCAGACCGGGACAGGCAAGAGACCCAGTACTTC. Amino acid sequence: CASSSDRDRQETQYF.

CDR3 region: CASSKSGQGDYGYTF. The CDR3 region has the DNA TGTGCCAGCAGCAAGTCCGGACAGGGGGACTATGGCTACACCTTC. The rearrangement links TRBV21-1 to TRBJ1-2; the table calls TRBD1, which could not be checked here. TRBV21-1 has pseudogene status. There are 15 residues in the CDR3.

This chain joins TRBV4-2 and TRBJ1-6; 9 positions match TRBD1. In germline, CDR1 is LGHNA, CDR2 YNFKEQ. The CDR3 is 16 amino acids. Unmatched junction bases numbered 5, after V lost 1 base and J lost 7 bases. CDR3 DNA: TGTGCCAGCAGCCAAGCAGAGGGACAGGGAAATTCACCCCTCCACTTT. This gives the protein CASSQAEGQGNSPLHF.

The sample holds a few counts of this clone. This specimen includes other DNA sequences encoding the same CDR3. The J gene is TRBJ2-7, the V gene TRBV4-3; 7 positions agree with TRBD1. The length of the CDR3 is 14 residues. V lost 1 base to trimming and J lost 2 bases; unmatched junction nucleotides: 2. Germline lookup yields CDR1 LGHNA and CDR2 YSLEER. CDR3 nucleotide sequence: TGCGCCAGCAGCCAAGGGACAGGAACCTACGAGCAGTACTTC. This gives the protein CASSQGTGTYEQYF.

This clone was seen just once. The chain links TRBV7-2 to TRBJ1-4, with unresolved D. Trimming cost V 4 bases and J 8 bases, with 14 bases left between them. The CDR3 is 14 amino acids. Per germline, CDR1 SGHTA and CDR2 FQGNSA. The DNA of the CDR3 is TGTGCCAGCAGCTCCCCGACGGGAGGGGAAAAACTGTTTTTT. It yields the protein CASSSPTGGEKLFF. Full variable domain (remainder filled in from reference TRBV7-2 and TRBJ1-4): GAGVSQSPSNKVTEKGKDVELRCDPISGHTALYWYRQSLGQGLEFLIYFQGNSAPDKSGLPSDRFSAERTGGSVSTLTIQRTQQEDSAVYLCASSSPTGGEKLFFGSGTQLSVL.

The chain uses TRBV5-6 and TRBJ1-1; D remains unclear. Germline V gene data show CDR1 as SGHDT and CDR2 as YYEEEE. Deletions cut 2 bases from V and 1 base from J, with 9 bases between. This CDR3 has 14 residues. DNA for the CDR3: TGTGCCAGCAGCTTAGTCCACAGGAACACTGAAGCTTTCTTT. It encodes CASSLVHRNTEAFF.

V is TRBV5-5 and J is TRBJ1-1; 8 bases line up with TRBD1. With 4 bases clipped from V and 6 bases from J, the junction kept 8 bases outside the gene matches. This CDR3 has 14 residues. Germline V lookup: CDR1 SGHKS, CDR2 YYEKEE (reference sequence). The CDR3 nucleotides are TGTGCCAGCAGCAAACGGACAGGGTTGGCTGAAGCTTTCTTT. As protein: CASSKRTGLAEAFF.

V is TRBV18 and J is TRBJ2-5; D is uncertain. Trimming took off 4 bases at V and 9 bases at J, with 15 bases between the two ends. The germline V gene encodes CDR1 KGHSH and CDR2 LQKENI. This CDR3 contains 13 residues. The CDR3 sequence: CASSLNLRGAQYF. DNA for the CDR3: TGTGCCAGCTCACTAAATCTCCGCGGAGCCCAGTACTTC.

The sample holds one count of this clone. The V call is TRBV18, the J call TRBJ1-2, with a possible D match to TRBD1 (6 bases). CDR1 and CDR2 (germline): KGHSH, LQKENI. The CDR3 is 13 residues long. The V and J ends lost 5 bases and 3 bases respectively, with 10 bases between them. DNA of the CDR3: TGTGCCAGCTCAGAACAGGGCCACTATGGCTACACCTTC. It codes for CASSEQGHYGYTF. Looking up the rest from reference TRBV18 and TRBJ1-2 gives the full variable domain: NAGVMQNPRHLVRRRGQEARLRCSPMKGHSHVYWYRQLPEEGLKFMVYLQKENIIDESGMPKERFSAEFPKEGPSILRIQQVVRGDSAAYFCASSEQGHYGYTFGSGTRLTVV.

The sample holds one count of this clone. Sequence at one end of the junction differs from germline and may be a read error. V gene TRBV7-7 combines with J gene TRBJ2-2, with 9 bases lining up with TRBD1. The CDR3 sequence is 15 residues long. Germline-derived CDR1 and CDR2 are SSHAT and FNYEAQ (reference sequence). Here the CDR3 DNA reads TGTGCTAGCAGCTCTACGGGACAGGGTACCGGGGAGCTGTTTTTT. It codes for CASSSTGQGTGELFF.

The CDR3, as DNA: TGCAGCGTAGAATGGACAGGTTCAGCTTTCTTT. It is translated as CSVEWTGSAFF. The chain uses TRBV29-1 and TRBJ1-1, with 7 bases fitting TRBD1. J lost 10 bases, V lost 6 bases, and 8 bases had no gene match. This CDR3 is 11 amino acids long. The germline V gene has CDR1 SQVTM and CDR2 ANQGSEA.

The gene calls are TRBV28 and TRBJ2-7; no clear D gene. CDR3 size: 15 residues. Trimming cost V 2 bases and J 0 bases, with 11 bases left between them. From germline, CDR1 is MDHEN and CDR2 SYDVKM. The CDR3 loop reads CASSLIHGGSYEQYF. Here the CDR3 DNA reads TGTGCCAGCAGTTTAATCCACGGCGGCTCCTACGAGCAGTACTTC.

This chain joins TRBV2 and TRBJ1-2; no clear D gene. V lost 2 bases and J lost 8, with 18 bases in between. The CDR3 spans 15 residues. Germline V gene sequence: CDR1 SNHLY, CDR2 FYNNEI. The CDR3 sequence is CASSEFANLSSGYTF. CDR3 nucleotides: TGTGCCAGCAGTGAATTTGCGAACCTATCCTCCGGCTACACCTTC.

The chain has TRBV4-2 and TRBJ1-1; 7 bases line up with TRBD1. The trim removed 4 bases at V and 6 bases at J, leaving 2 bases unmatched. The CDR3 has 12 residues. Per germline, CDR1 LGHNA and CDR2 YNFKEQ. The CDR3 nucleotides are TGTGCCAGCAGCCCCCAGGGGGCTGAAGCTTTCTTT. This gives the protein CASSPQGAEAFF.

The chain uses TRBV2 and TRBJ1-2, with TRBD1 as a possible D gene (6 bases). There are 13 residues in the CDR3. The germline V and J ends were trimmed by 7 bases and 2 bases, with 11 bases remaining between them. Germline V gives CDR1 SNHLY, CDR2 FYNNEI. The CDR3 DNA reads as TGTGCCAGCAATCAGGGGCCCAACTATGGCTACACCTTC. This sequence encodes CASNQGPNYGYTF.

The genes are TRBV12-5 and TRBJ1-3; D ambiguous. This CDR3 contains 16 residues. From germline, CDR1 is LGHNT and CDR2 FRNRAP. Deletions cut 2 bases from V and 1 base from J, with 12 bases between. The CDR3 DNA is TGTGCTAGTGGTTTGTTCGAGGCGGTGTCTGGAAACACCATATATTTT. As protein: CASGLFEAVSGNTIYF.

The chain employs TRBV5-1 and TRBJ2-7; 10 nucleotides line up with TRBD2. The CDR3 loop spans 16 amino acids. The trim removed 4 bases at V and 0 bases at J, leaving 7 bases unmatched. From germline, CDR1 is SGHRS and CDR2 YFSETQ. CDR3 region: CASSVGLAYSSYEQYF. The CDR3 nucleotides read TGCGCCAGCAGCGTGGGACTAGCGTATTCCTCCTACGAGCAGTACTTC.

This chain connects TRBV19 to TRBJ1-1, with D hard to call. Germline V gives CDR1 LNHDA, CDR2 SQIVND (reference sequence). With 6 bases removed from V and 0 bases from J, the gap between germline ends came to 11 bases. The CDR3 sequence is 14 residues long. Written as DNA, the CDR3 is TGTGCCAGTAGCCCCATCGTAGTGAACACTGAAGCTTTCTTT. Its protein product is CASSPIVVNTEAFF. The full variable domain, in which reference TRBV19 and TRBJ1-1 provide the parts outside the CDR3, is DGGITQSPKYLFRKEGQNVTLSCEQNLNHDAMYWYRQDPGQGLRLIYYSQIVNDFQKGDIAEGYSVSREKKESFPLTVTSAQKNPTAFYLCASSPIVVNTEAFFGQGTRLTVV.

The rearrangement links TRBV19 to TRBJ1-2; D not resolved. V dropped 4 bases and J dropped 2 bases, with 5 bases sitting between them. The CDR3 is 12 amino acids. Germline-derived CDR1 and CDR2 are LNHDA and SQIVND (reference sequence). The DNA of the CDR3 is TGTGCCAGTAGTACTAAAAACTATGGCTACACCTTC. Translating gives CASSTKNYGYTF.

The table lists this clone with a count of one. The rearrangement links TRBV7-2 to TRBJ2-7, with D perhaps TRBD1 (7 bases). Trimming shortened V by 5 bases and J by 2 bases, and 16 bases separated the two germline ends. From germline, CDR1 is SGHTA and CDR2 FQGNSA. This CDR3 spans 15 amino acids. For the CDR3, the DNA is TGTGCCAGCAGCGCAATTGCGGGGACAGCCTACGAGCAGTACTTC. It specifies CASSAIAGTAYEQYF.

The V gene is TRBV28, the J gene TRBJ1-2; D is uncertain. Germline loops: CDR1 MDHEN, CDR2 SYDVKM. This CDR3 is 15 amino acids long. V dropped 2 bases and J dropped 4 bases, with 14 bases sitting between them. The CDR3 DNA is TGTGCCAGCAGTTTAGAGGCGGTTTTTGGCTATGGCTACACCTTC. Protein sequence: CASSLEAVFGYGYTF.

This chain uses TRBV5-1 with TRBJ1-6; D is ambiguous. The CDR3 spans 13 residues. CDR1 SGHRS and CDR2 YFSETQ come from the germline V gene. V was trimmed by 1 base and J by 6 bases, leaving 5 bases between them. The CDR3 coding sequence is TGCGCCAGCAGCTTGAAACTTAATTCACCCCTCCACTTT. Residues: CASSLKLNSPLHF.

The gene calls are TRBV4-1 and TRBJ1-3; no clear D. Trimming took 4 bases from V and 3 from J, leaving 13 bases between them. The CDR3 contains 15 residues. Germline CDR1 reads MGHRA; CDR2 reads YSYEKL. The DNA for the CDR3 is TGCGCCAGCAGCCCCCGCCGAGGGAATGGAAACACCATATATTTT. Protein sequence: CASSPRRGNGNTIYF.

The chain combines TRBV29-1 with TRBJ2-7; TRBD1 matches 7 bases. This CDR3 has 13 amino acids. V lost 4 bases to trimming and J lost 2 bases; unmatched junction nucleotides: 5. Germline values: CDR1 SQVTM, CDR2 ANQGSEA. The CDR3, as DNA: TGCAGCGTTGGTCGGGACAGCACCTACGAGCAGTACTTC. This codes for CSVGRDSTYEQYF.

The chain uses TRBV6-1 and TRBJ1-2; D remains unclear. V was cut by 5 bases and J by 0 bases, with 10 bases left in between. This CDR3 is built from 14 residues. Germline loops: CDR1 MNHNS, CDR2 SASEGT. The CDR3 sequence: CASSPWGANYGYTF. CDR3 in DNA: TGTGCCAGCAGTCCCTGGGGAGCTAACTATGGCTACACCTTC.

The rearrangement uses TRBV6-6 and TRBJ2-3; tentative D call: TRBD1 (6 bases). The ends were cut back, 2 bases at V and 2 bases at J, with 11 bases in the middle. The CDR3 sequence is 15 residues long. Germline assignment: CDR1 MNHNY and CDR2 SVGAGI (reference sequence). The DNA of the CDR3 is TGTGCCAGCAGTTACCCACAGGGATACACAGATACGCAGTATTTT. It codes for CASSYPQGYTDTQYF.